The 2 T cell receptor beta chains given below trace back to one sample, sequenced in a study of cytomegalovirus exposure and HLA in healthy donors. 60 Vbeta and 13 Jbeta primers were used in PCR. Repertoires were generated with immunoSEQ multiplex PCR, while TCRdb's copy carries only in-frame clones and drops some. The profile shows around 200,000 clones, approximately 75% of them singletons. Sequenced sample: PBMCs. The receptors shown here come from a young man in good health and CMV-seropositive.

The sample holds a few counts of this clone. This chain joins TRBV18 and TRBJ1-1; D is ambiguous. Germline CDR1 and CDR2: KGHSH and LQKENI. Trimming removed 3 bases from V and 5 bases from J, with 13 bases in between. The CDR3 spans 14 residues. CDR3 coding DNA: TGTGCCAGCTCACCGTCAGGTGGGAGAACTGAAGCTTTCTTT. Translating gives CASSPSGGRTEAFF.

CDR3 coding DNA: TGCAGCGTTGAAGATGTAGGGACAGGGACCACAGATACGCAGTATTTT. As protein: CSVEDVGTGTTDTQYF. The chain carries TRBV29-1 and TRBJ2-3, with 9 bases lining up with TRBD1. V lost 0 bases, J lost 2 bases, and 6 bases stayed unmatched. The CDR3 has 16 residues. CDR1 SQVTM and CDR2 ANQGSEA come from the germline V gene.